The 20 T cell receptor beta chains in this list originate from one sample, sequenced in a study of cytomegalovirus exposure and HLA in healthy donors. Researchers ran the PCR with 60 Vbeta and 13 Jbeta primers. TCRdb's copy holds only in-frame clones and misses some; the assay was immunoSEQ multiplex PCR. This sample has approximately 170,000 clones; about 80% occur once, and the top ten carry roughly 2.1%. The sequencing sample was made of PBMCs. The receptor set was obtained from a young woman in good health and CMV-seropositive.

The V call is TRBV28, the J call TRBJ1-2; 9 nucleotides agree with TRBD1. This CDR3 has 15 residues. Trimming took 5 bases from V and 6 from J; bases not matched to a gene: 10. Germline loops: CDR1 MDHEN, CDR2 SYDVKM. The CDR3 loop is CASSPPTGGIDGYTF. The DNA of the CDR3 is TGTGCCAGCAGTCCACCGACAGGGGGAATTGATGGCTACACCTTC.

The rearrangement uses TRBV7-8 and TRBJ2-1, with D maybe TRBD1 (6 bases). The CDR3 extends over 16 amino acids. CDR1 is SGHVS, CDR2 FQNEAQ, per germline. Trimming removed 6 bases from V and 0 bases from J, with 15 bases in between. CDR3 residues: CASSPSTGSSYNEQFF. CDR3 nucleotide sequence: TGTGCCAGCAGTCCGTCCACAGGGAGCTCCTACAATGAGCAGTTCTTC.

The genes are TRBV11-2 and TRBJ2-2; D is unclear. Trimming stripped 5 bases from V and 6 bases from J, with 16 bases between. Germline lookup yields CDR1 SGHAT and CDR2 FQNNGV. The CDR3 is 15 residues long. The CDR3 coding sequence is TGTGCCAGCAGCCCCGCAATTCAGGTTTCCGGGGAGCTGTTTTTT. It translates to CASSPAIQVSGELFF. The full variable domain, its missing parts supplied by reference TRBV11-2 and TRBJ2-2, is EAGVAQSPRYKIIEKRQSVAFWCNPISGHATLYWYQQILGQGPKLLIQFQNNGVVDDSQLPKDRFSAERLKGVDSTLKIQPAKLEDSAVYLCASSPAIQVSGELFFGEGSRLTVL.

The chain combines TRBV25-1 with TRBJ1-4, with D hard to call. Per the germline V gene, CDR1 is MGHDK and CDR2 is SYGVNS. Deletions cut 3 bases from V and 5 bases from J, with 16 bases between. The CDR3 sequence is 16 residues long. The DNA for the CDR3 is TGTGCCAGCAGTGATGTAGTTGGTGGAGTAAATGAAAAACTGTTTTTT. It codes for CASSDVVGGVNEKLFF.

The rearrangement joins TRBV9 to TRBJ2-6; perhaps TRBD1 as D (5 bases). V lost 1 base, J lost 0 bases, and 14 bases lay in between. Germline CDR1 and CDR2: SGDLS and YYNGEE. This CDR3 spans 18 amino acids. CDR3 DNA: TGTGCCAGCAGCGTATTGCCAGGGATGGGCTCTGGGGCCAACGTCCTGACTTTC. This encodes CASSVLPGMGSGANVLTF.

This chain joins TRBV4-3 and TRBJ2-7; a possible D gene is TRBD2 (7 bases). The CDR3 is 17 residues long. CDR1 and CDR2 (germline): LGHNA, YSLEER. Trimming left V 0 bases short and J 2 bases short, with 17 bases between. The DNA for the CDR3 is TGCGCCAGCAGCCAAGATGTGGGGGGGCGGGAGACCTACGAGCAGTACTTC. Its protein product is CASSQDVGGRETYEQYF.

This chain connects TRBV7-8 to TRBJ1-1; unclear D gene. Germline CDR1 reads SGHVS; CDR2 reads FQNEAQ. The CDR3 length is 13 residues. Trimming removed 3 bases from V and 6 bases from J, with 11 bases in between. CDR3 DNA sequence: TGTGCCAGCAGCTTTACCGGAGGTGCTGAAGCTTTCTTT. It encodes CASSFTGGAEAFF.

CDR3 in DNA: TGTGCCAGTAGTATCGTTAAGGACAGGGGGCTTGCACGCTATGGCTACACCTTC. It codes for CASSIVKDRGLARYGYTF. V and J are TRBV19 and TRBJ1-2; 11 bases agree with TRBD1. Per germline, CDR1 LNHDA and CDR2 SQIVND (reference sequence). The V segment lost 3 bases and the J segment 4 bases; nucleotides outside the gene matches: 13. The CDR3 has 18 residues.

For the CDR3, the DNA is TGCGCCAGCAGCGAGGGACAGGGCCCCTATGGCTACACCTTC. This codes for CASSEGQGPYGYTF. The V call is TRBV5-1, the J call TRBJ1-2, with 9 nucleotides matching TRBD1. The germline gives CDR1 SGHRS, CDR2 YFSETQ. CDR3 length: 14 residues. After removal of 4 bases from V and 4 bases from J, the junction contained 5 bases not matched to a gene.

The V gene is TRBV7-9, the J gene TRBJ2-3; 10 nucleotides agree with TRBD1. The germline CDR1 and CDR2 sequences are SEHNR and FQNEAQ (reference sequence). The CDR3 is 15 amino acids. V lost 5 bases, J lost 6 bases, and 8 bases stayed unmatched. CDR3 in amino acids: CASSASPGQGDTQYF. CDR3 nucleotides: TGTGCCAGCAGCGCATCCCCGGGACAGGGGGATACGCAGTATTTT.

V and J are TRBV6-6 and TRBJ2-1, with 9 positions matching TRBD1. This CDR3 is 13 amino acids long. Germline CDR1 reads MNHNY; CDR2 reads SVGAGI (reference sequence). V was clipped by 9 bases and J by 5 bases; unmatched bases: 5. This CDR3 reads CASRDRANNEQFF. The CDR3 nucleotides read TGTGCCAGTAGGGACAGGGCGAACAATGAGCAGTTCTTC.

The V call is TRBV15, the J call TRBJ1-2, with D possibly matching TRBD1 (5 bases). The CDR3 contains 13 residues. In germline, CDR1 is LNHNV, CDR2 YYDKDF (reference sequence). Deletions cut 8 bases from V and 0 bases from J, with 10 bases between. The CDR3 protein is CATGAYANYGYTF. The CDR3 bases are TGTGCCACCGGGGCGTATGCTAACTATGGCTACACCTTC.

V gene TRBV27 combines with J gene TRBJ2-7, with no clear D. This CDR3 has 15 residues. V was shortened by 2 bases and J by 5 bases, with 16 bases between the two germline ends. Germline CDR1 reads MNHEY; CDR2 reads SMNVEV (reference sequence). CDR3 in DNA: TGTGCCAGCAGTTTACCCAACAGAGTCGGCCACGAGCAGTACTTC. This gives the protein CASSLPNRVGHEQYF.

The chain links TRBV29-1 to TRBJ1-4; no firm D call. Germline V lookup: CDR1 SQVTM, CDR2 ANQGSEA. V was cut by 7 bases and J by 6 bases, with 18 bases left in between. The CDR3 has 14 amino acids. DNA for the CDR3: TGCAGCGCCGGAGGGAATATAGGTGATGAAAAACTGTTTTTT. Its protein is CSAGGNIGDEKLFF.

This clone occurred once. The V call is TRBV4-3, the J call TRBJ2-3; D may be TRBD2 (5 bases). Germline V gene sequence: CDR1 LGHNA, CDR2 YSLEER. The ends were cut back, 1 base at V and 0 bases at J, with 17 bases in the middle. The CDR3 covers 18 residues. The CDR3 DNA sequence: TGCGCCAGCAGCCAAGGTGAGGGAGCTTCTAGGAGCACAGATACGCAGTATTTT. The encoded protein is CASSQGEGASRSTDTQYF.

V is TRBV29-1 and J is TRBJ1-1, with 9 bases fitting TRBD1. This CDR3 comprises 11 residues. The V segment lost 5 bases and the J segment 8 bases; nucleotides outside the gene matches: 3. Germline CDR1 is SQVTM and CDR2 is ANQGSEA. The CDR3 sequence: CSVYRGLEAFF. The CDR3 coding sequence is TGCAGCGTTTACAGGGGGCTGGAAGCTTTCTTT.

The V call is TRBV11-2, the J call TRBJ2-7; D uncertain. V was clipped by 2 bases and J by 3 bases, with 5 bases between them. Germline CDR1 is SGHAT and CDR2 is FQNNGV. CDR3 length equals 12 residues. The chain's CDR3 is CASSLYSYEQYF. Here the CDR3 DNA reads TGTGCCAGCAGCTTATACAGCTACGAGCAGTACTTC.

The CDR3 loop reads CASSLSPDQETQYF. The CDR3 nucleotides are TGCGCCAGCAGCTTATCGCCAGACCAAGAGACCCAGTACTTC. This chain links TRBV5-1 with TRBJ2-5; no reliable D call. Trimming cost V 2 bases and J 0 bases, with 8 bases left between them. This CDR3 is built from 14 residues. Germline V gene data show CDR1 as SGHRS and CDR2 as YFSETQ.

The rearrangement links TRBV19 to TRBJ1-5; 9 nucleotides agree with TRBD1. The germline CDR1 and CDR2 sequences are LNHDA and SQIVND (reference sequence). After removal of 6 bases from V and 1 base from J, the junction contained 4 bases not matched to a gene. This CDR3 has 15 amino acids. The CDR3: CASSWTGESNQPQHF. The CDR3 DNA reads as TGTGCCAGTAGCTGGACAGGGGAGAGCAATCAGCCCCAGCATTTT.

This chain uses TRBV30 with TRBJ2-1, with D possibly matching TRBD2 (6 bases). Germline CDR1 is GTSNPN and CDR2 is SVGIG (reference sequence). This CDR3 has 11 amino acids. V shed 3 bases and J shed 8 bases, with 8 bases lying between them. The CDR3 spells CAWRRRDEQFF. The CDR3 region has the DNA TGTGCCTGGAGGAGGAGGGATGAGCAGTTCTTC.